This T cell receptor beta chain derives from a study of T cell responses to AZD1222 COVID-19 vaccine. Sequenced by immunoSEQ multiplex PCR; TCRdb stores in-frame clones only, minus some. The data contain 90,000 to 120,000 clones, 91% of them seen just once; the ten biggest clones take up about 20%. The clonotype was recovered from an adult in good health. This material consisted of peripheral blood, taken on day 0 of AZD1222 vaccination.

The CDR3 loop is CASPTGDTEAFF. CDR3 nucleotide sequence: TGCGCCAGCCCTACAGGGGACACTGAAGCTTTCTTT. The rearrangement joins TRBV10-1 to TRBJ1-1; 7 bases agree with TRBD1. Trimming took 8 bases from V and 3 from J; bases not matched to a gene: 3. The V gene's germline CDR1 is WNHNN and CDR2 SYGVQD (reference sequence). This CDR3 comprises 12 residues.